Below are 15 T cell receptor beta chains sequenced from a single sample in a study of beta chain features in type 1 diabetes. The study, taken as a whole, reports: All four CD4+ subsets of Type 1 diabetes patients contained TCRB CDR3s that were moderately but significantly shorter.

Which antigens these TCRs recognize remains unknown. Every bit of the isolated RNA underwent reverse transcription, so sequencing read expressed TCRB transcripts. This table comes from immunoSEQ multiplex PCR, and its TCRdb copy is limited to in-frame clones, with some not included. The repertoire consists of 130,000 or so clones, with about a sixth occurring once and the leading ten covering 2.3%. Sequencing was done on a sample of central memory CD4+ T cells from blood. These receptors came from a man aged 25-45 years with type 1 diabetes.

The rearrangement uses TRBV29-1 and TRBJ2-7, with TRBD1 matching over 7 bases. Germline CDR1 SQVTM, CDR2 ANQGSEA. This CDR3 spans 12 amino acids. V lost 6 bases to trimming and J lost 3 bases; unmatched junction nucleotides: 5. In DNA, the CDR3 is TGCAGCGTACCCGGGACAGACTACGAGCAGTACTTC. Its protein is CSVPGTDYEQYF.

This clone was counted at least ten times. The chain couples TRBV2 to TRBJ2-1; unclear D gene. V lost 11 bases to trimming and J lost 10 bases, with 21 bases between them. Germline assignment: CDR1 SNHLY and CDR2 FYNNEI. CDR3 length: 13 amino acids. The CDR3 DNA reads TGTGCCGATGGGAACTACCAGAAAGGGGAGCAGTTCTTC. As protein: CADGNYQKGEQFF.

The sample holds a few counts of this clone. This chain links TRBV30 with TRBJ2-7, with D maybe TRBD1 (6 bases). The CDR3 runs 12 residues. The germline CDR1 and CDR2 sequences are GTSNPN and SVGIG (reference sequence). Trimming shortened V by 8 bases and J by 3 bases, and 14 bases separated the two germline ends. The CDR3 DNA reads as TGTGCCGGGGGACAAGCCATCTACGAGCAGTACTTC. It specifies CAGGQAIYEQYF.

The J gene is TRBJ2-1, the V gene TRBV5-1; D perhaps matches TRBD1 (6 bases). This CDR3 has 15 amino acids. Germline values: CDR1 SGHRS, CDR2 YFSETQ. Trimming cost V 2 bases and J 7 bases, with 16 bases left between them. CDR3 region: CASSFTQGFENEQFF. The DNA for the CDR3 is TGCGCCAGCAGCTTCACTCAGGGGTTCGAGAATGAGCAGTTCTTC.

This sequence joins TRBV5-1 and TRBJ2-3, with D possibly matching TRBD2 (6 bases). Germline assignment: CDR1 SGHRS and CDR2 YFSETQ. The V and J ends lost 4 bases and 7 bases respectively, with 16 bases between them. CDR3 length: 14 amino acids. In nucleotides, the CDR3 is TGCGCCAGCAGCGGAGGGGACCAAACGAATACGCAGTATTTT. Amino acid sequence: CASSGGDQTNTQYF.

CDR3 residues: CASSLGQGSGYTF. CDR3 nucleotides: TGTGCCAGCAGCTTAGGACAGGGAAGCGGCTACACCTTC. The V and J genes are TRBV7-2 and TRBJ1-2, with 7 bases identical to TRBD1. Germline V gives CDR1 SGHTA, CDR2 FQGNSA. The J segment lost 8 bases and the V segment lost 1 base, leaving 4 bases of the junction unmatched. The CDR3 extends over 13 amino acids.

J is TRBJ1-3 and V is TRBV6-4, with D tentatively TRBD1 (6 bases). The CDR3 covers 16 residues. V was clipped by 4 bases and J by 2 bases, with 15 bases between them. Germline V gene data show CDR1 as MRHNA and CDR2 as SNTAGT. The DNA of the CDR3 is TGTGCCAGCAGTGGAAGGCAGGGGATCACTGGAAACACCATATATTTT. The encoded protein is CASSGRQGITGNTIYF.

A few counts support this clone. The chain uses TRBV4-3 and TRBJ2-1; D gene uncertain. V was pared by 0 bases and J by 8 bases, with 20 bases between. The germline gives CDR1 LGHNA, CDR2 YSLEER. CDR3 length: 17 amino acids. CDR3 nucleotides: TGCGCCAGCAGCCAAGATCGGGTCACTTCTCCCCCCCATGAGCAGTTCTTC. Translated: CASSQDRVTSPPHEQFF.

This clone was recorded a few times. The chain uses TRBV7-9 and TRBJ1-1, with a tentative D call TRBD1 (5 bases). Germline values: CDR1 SEHNR, CDR2 FQNEAQ (reference sequence). Deletions cut 4 bases from V and 6 bases from J, with 12 bases between. This CDR3 has 13 residues. For the CDR3, the DNA is TGTGCCAGCAGCTCCCCCGTGGGGGCTGAAGCTTTCTTT. Its translation is CASSSPVGAEAFF.

This clone was detected a few times. The J gene is TRBJ1-4, the V gene TRBV28; TRBD1 matches 7 bases. Losses at the gene ends were 6 bases for V and 2 bases for J; bases not matched to a gene: 12. The CDR3 extends over 17 amino acids. From germline, CDR1 is MDHEN and CDR2 SYDVKM. The DNA for the CDR3 is TGTGCCAGCAGCCGCCGGGACAGCGTTCTGACTAATGAAAAACTGTTTTTT. It yields the protein CASSRRDSVLTNEKLFF.

The table lists this clone with many counts. This chain joins TRBV15 and TRBJ2-1; D ambiguous. Germline V gene sequence: CDR1 LNHNV, CDR2 YYDKDF (reference sequence). V was clipped by 5 bases and J by 2 bases, with 10 bases between them. The CDR3 runs to 14 residues. The CDR3 coding sequence is TGTGCCACCAGCCGGGCCGCCGCCTACAATGAGCAGTTCTTC. Its protein product is CATSRAAAYNEQFF.

This clone has only a few counts. The chain has TRBV7-3 and TRBJ2-3, with D unclear. Trimming cost V 7 bases and J 1 base, with 9 bases left between them. Germline CDR1 is SGHTA and CDR2 is FQGTGA. The CDR3 totals 13 residues. The CDR3: CASKVAGTDTQYF. In nucleotides, the CDR3 is TGTGCCAGCAAAGTTGCGGGCACAGATACGCAGTATTTT.

This clone was seen just once. The chain recombines TRBV30 with TRBJ2-5; no clear D gene. The length of the CDR3 is 10 residues. CDR1 and CDR2 from the germline V gene are GTSNPN and SVGIG (reference sequence). Trimming took 1 base from V and 3 from J, leaving 0 bases between them. The CDR3: CAWSEETQYF. DNA for the CDR3: TGTGCCTGGAGTGAAGAGACCCAGTACTTC.

This clone has only a few counts. The chain carries TRBV7-2 and TRBJ1-6; perhaps TRBD1 as D (5 bases). Germline lookup yields CDR1 SGHTA and CDR2 FQGNSA. This CDR3 comprises 14 residues. V lost 3 bases to trimming and J lost 10 bases, with 13 bases between them. The chain's CDR3 is CASSLEGSYSPLHF. The CDR3 DNA is TGTGCCAGCAGCTTGGAGGGGTCGTACTCACCCCTCCACTTT.

A few counts support this clone. In nucleotides, the CDR3 is TGTGCCAGCAGCCAAGTCTCATATTCTGGCACAGATACGCAGTATTTT. It is translated as CASSQVSYSGTDTQYF. The chain uses TRBV4-2 and TRBJ2-3, with D hard to call. CDR1 is LGHNA and CDR2 is YNFKEQ in the germline V gene. The CDR3 is 16 amino acids. The germline V and J ends were trimmed by 1 base and 1 base, with 12 bases remaining between them.